These 19 T cell receptor beta chains came from one sample sequenced in a study of blood T cell repertoires in COVID-19. Measured with immunoSEQ multiplex PCR; TCRdb has only the in-frame clones, and not every one. The table has approximately 280,000 clones, around 86% seen once; the top ten hold about 2.2%. Sequencing used peripheral blood. The receptor source for this set is a woman under 40 who had recovered from COVID-19.

V is TRBV5-1 and J is TRBJ2-7; D may be TRBD1 (7 bases). Germline CDR1 is SGHRS and CDR2 is YFSETQ. Trimming shortened V by 5 bases and J by 5 bases, and 11 bases separated the two germline ends. This CDR3 region has 12 residues. CDR3 in DNA: TGCGCCAGCAGGGAGGGGACAGACGAGCAGTACTTC. Its translation is CASREGTDEQYF.

The chain couples TRBV29-1 to TRBJ1-1; 9 nucleotides align to TRBD1. Germline loops: CDR1 SQVTM, CDR2 ANQGSEA. The CDR3 is 14 amino acids. V lost 3 bases, J lost 7 bases, and 9 bases stayed unmatched. Here the CDR3 DNA reads TGCAGCGTTGAGGGGGAACAGGGGGCCTATGAAGCTTTCTTT. Its translation: CSVEGEQGAYEAFF.

This clone appeared a single time. This chain links TRBV6-4 with TRBJ1-5, with TRBD1 identical over 10 bases. This CDR3 is 16 amino acids long. In germline, CDR1 is MRHNA, CDR2 SNTAGT. V dropped 5 bases and J dropped 2; count of bases not matched to a gene: 6. The CDR3 spells CASSPGTGEGNQPQHF. The CDR3 DNA sequence: TGTGCCAGCAGTCCCGGGACAGGGGAAGGCAATCAGCCCCAGCATTTT.

This clone was picked up one time. The rearrangement uses TRBV7-2 and TRBJ2-7, with D perhaps TRBD1 (6 bases). CDR3 size: 14 residues. V lost 5 bases to trimming and J lost 6 bases, with 17 bases between them. CDR1 SGHTA and CDR2 FQGNSA come from the germline V gene. Here the CDR3 DNA reads TGTGCCAGCAGCAAAGGGGGAGTCCCTCGCGAGCAGTACTTC. This codes for CASSKGGVPREQYF.

The V call is TRBV28, the J call TRBJ2-7; unclear D gene. With 6 bases removed from V and 3 bases from J, the gap between germline ends came to 9 bases. In germline, CDR1 is MDHEN, CDR2 SYDVKM. This CDR3 region has 12 residues. The CDR3 DNA sequence: TGTGCCAGCAGCGCCTGGCTCTACGAGCAGTACTTC. Its translation is CASSAWLYEQYF.

The genes are TRBV4-1 and TRBJ1-4; tentative D call: TRBD1 (6 bases). Germline loops: CDR1 MGHRA, CDR2 YSYEKL. CDR3 length: 14 residues. Trimming shortened V by 3 bases and J by 10 bases, and 15 bases separated the two germline ends. CDR3 bases: TGCGCCAGCAGCCAGATACAGGGCGGCGGAAAACTGTTTTTT. Its translation is CASSQIQGGGKLFF.

CDR3 protein: CASRGTGLNTGELFF. CDR3 coding DNA: TGCGCCAGCAGGGGGACAGGGCTAAACACCGGGGAGCTGTTTTTT. The chain employs TRBV10-2 and TRBJ2-2; 9 nucleotides align to TRBD1. After removal of 6 bases from V and 2 bases from J, the junction contained 4 bases not matched to a gene. The CDR3 consists of 15 residues. Germline V gene data show CDR1 as WSHSY and CDR2 as SAAADI.

This sequence joins TRBV2 and TRBJ1-1, with TRBD1 matching 7 bases. Looked up from germline, CDR1 is SNHLY and CDR2 is FYNNEI. The CDR3 length is 15 residues. V trimming: 8 bases; J trimming: 0 bases; junction bases outside the gene matches: 9. CDR3 residues: CASGNRGAMNTEAFF. CDR3 in DNA: TGTGCCAGCGGGAACAGGGGTGCCATGAACACTGAAGCTTTCTTT.

The gene calls are TRBV6-5 and TRBJ2-3; no firm D call. The germline CDR1 and CDR2 sequences are MNHEY and SVGAGI. V lost 0 bases and J lost 3, with 7 bases in between. CDR3 length: 14 amino acids. Here the CDR3 DNA reads TGTGCCAGCAGTTACTCGTCCAGTACAGATACGCAGTATTTT. Translating gives CASSYSSSTDTQYF.

The chain combines TRBV19 with TRBJ1-2, with a possible D match to TRBD1 (6 bases). The germline CDR1 and CDR2 sequences are LNHDA and SQIVND (reference sequence). This CDR3 is built from 13 residues. V shed 5 bases and J shed 7 bases, with 14 bases lying between them. The CDR3 is CASSPRGEVGYTF. The CDR3 DNA reads as TGTGCCAGTAGTCCCAGGGGTGAGGTTGGCTACACCTTC.

The rearrangement joins TRBV20-1 to TRBJ2-7; TRBD1 might be the D (5 bases). Trimming cost V 6 bases and J 4 bases, with 10 bases left between them. The CDR3 runs 11 residues. Looked up from germline, CDR1 is DFQATT and CDR2 is SNEGSKA (reference sequence). CDR3 region: CSAATEYEQYF. In DNA, the CDR3 is TGCAGTGCCGCGACAGAGTACGAGCAGTACTTC.

The chain employs TRBV21-1 and TRBJ2-7; the table's D call, TRBD2, was not checked against the DNA. TRBV21-1 is designated a pseudogene. The length of the CDR3 is 13 residues. Here the CDR3 DNA reads TGTGCCAGCAGCGTGCTAGCGGGACACGAGCAGTACTTC. Its translation is CASSVLAGHEQYF.

This clone was seen just once. The chain links TRBV4-1 to TRBJ1-1; D not resolved. Trimming took off 4 bases at V and 6 bases at J, with 12 bases between the two ends. The CDR3 sequence is 13 residues long. CDR1 and CDR2 from the germline V gene are MGHRA and YSYEKL. The CDR3 here is CASSRGGSPEAFF. Here the CDR3 DNA reads TGCGCCAGCAGCCGGGGAGGTTCCCCTGAAGCTTTCTTT.

This chain links TRBV19 with TRBJ2-5; TRBD2 matches 10 bases. The CDR3 sequence is 17 residues long. Losses at the gene ends were 11 bases for V and 2 bases for J; bases not matched to a gene: 17. Germline V gene lookup returns CDR1 LNHDA and CDR2 SQIVND (reference sequence). The CDR3 nucleotides read TGTGCCCCCAGAGGGGAGACTAGCGGGTCCCCACAAGAGACCCAGTACTTC. Residues: CAPRGETSGSPQETQYF.

On this clone itself: At one boundary the junction diverges from the germline segment, which might be a read error. J is TRBJ2-7 and V is TRBV7-7, with D possibly matching TRBD1 (6 bases). Looked up from germline, CDR1 is SSHAT and CDR2 is FNYEAQ (reference sequence). The CDR3 is 14 amino acids. The CDR3 reads CASSLGDKTAEQYF. As DNA, the CDR3 is TGTGCTAGCAGCTTAGGGGACAAAACTGCCGAGCAGTACTTC.

The V gene is TRBV10-3, the J gene TRBJ1-2; TRBD1 agrees at 7 bases. The trim removed 3 bases at V and 4 bases at J, leaving 8 bases unmatched. The CDR3 is 15 residues long. The V gene's germline CDR1 is ENHRY and CDR2 SYGVKD. The CDR3 nucleotides are TGTGCCATCAGTGAATCCGGGACAGTTCCCTATGGCTACACCTTC. This sequence encodes CAISESGTVPYGYTF.

The rearrangement joins TRBV28 to TRBJ1-2; TRBD1 might be the D (6 bases). The V gene's germline CDR1 is MDHEN and CDR2 SYDVKM. V was clipped by 6 bases and J by 2 bases, with 19 bases between them. This CDR3 comprises 16 residues. CDR3 protein: CASRIPSGALNYGYTF. The DNA of the CDR3 is TGTGCCAGCAGGATTCCCTCAGGGGCTCTGAACTATGGCTACACCTTC.

The chain employs TRBV19 and TRBJ1-2; perhaps TRBD1 as D (5 bases). In germline, CDR1 is LNHDA, CDR2 SQIVND (reference sequence). The CDR3 sequence is 13 residues long. Trimming stripped 1 base from V and 8 bases from J, with 11 bases between. CDR3 in amino acids: CASSIGGLTGYTF. The DNA of the CDR3 is TGTGCCAGTAGTATAGGGGGCCTAACGGGCTACACCTTC. Full variable domain (missing parts from reference TRBV19 and TRBJ1-2): DGGITQSPKYLFRKEGQNVTLSCEQNLNHDAMYWYRQDPGQGLRLIYYSQIVNDFQKGDIAEGYSVSREKKESFPLTVTSAQKNPTAFYLCASSIGGLTGYTFGSGTRLTVV.

V and J are TRBV7-9 and TRBJ2-1, with D perhaps TRBD2 (6 bases). This CDR3 contains 14 residues. Germline V gene lookup returns CDR1 SEHNR and CDR2 FQNEAQ (reference sequence). Trimming removed 5 bases at V and 13 bases at J, with 21 bases between. This chain's CDR3 is CASSTIMVGGSQFF. For the CDR3, the DNA is TGTGCCAGCAGCACAATAATGGTTGGAGGGTCCCAGTTCTTC.